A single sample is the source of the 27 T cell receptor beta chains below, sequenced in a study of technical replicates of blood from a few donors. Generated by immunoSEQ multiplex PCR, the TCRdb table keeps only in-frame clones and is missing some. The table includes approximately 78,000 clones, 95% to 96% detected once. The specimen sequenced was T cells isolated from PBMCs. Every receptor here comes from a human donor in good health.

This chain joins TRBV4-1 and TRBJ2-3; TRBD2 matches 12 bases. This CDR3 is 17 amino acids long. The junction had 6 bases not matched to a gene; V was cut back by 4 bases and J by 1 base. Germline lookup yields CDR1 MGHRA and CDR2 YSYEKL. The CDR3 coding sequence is TGCGCCAGCAGCCTTCCTCTAGCGGGGGGGGGCACAGATACGCAGTATTTT. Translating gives CASSLPLAGGGTDTQYF.

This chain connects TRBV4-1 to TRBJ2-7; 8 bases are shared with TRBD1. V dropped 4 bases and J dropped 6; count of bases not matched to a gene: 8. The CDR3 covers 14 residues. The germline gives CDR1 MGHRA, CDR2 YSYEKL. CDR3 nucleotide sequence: TGCGCCAGCAGCCTCCGGACAGGGTATGCCGAGCAGTACTTC. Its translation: CASSLRTGYAEQYF.

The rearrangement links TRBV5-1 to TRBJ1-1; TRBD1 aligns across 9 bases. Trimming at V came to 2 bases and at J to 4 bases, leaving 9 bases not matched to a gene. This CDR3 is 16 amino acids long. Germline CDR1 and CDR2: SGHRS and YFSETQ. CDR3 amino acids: CASSLRQGGWGTEAFF. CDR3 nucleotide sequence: TGCGCCAGCAGCTTACGACAGGGGGGTTGGGGCACTGAAGCTTTCTTT.

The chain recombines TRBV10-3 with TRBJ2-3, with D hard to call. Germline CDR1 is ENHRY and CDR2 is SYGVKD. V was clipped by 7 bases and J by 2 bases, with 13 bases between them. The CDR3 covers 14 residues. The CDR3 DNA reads TGTGCCATCACACTTACCAAGATCACAGATACGCAGTATTTT. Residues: CAITLTKITDTQYF.

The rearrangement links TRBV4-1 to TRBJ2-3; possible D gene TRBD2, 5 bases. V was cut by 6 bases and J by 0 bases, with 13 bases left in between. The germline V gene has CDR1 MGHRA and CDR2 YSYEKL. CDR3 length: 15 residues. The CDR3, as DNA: TGCGCCAGCAGTCTATCTAGCCTTAGCACAGATACGCAGTATTTT. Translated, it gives CASSLSSLSTDTQYF.

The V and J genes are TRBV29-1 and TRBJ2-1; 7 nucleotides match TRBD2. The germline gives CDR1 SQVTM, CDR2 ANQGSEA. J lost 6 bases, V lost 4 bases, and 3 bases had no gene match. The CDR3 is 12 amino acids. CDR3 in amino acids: CSVGPSGNEQFF. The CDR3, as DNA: TGCAGCGTTGGACCTAGCGGCAATGAGCAGTTCTTC.

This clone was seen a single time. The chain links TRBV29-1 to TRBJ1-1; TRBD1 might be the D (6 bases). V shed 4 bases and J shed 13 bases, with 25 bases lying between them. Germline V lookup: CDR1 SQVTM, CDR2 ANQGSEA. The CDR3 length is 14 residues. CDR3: CSVGPLDSRAGDFF. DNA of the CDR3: TGCAGCGTTGGCCCCCTGGACAGCCGAGCGGGGGATTTCTTT.

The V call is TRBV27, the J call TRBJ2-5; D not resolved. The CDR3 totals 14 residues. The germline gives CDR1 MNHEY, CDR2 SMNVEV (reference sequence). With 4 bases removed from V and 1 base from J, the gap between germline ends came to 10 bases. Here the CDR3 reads CASSSPGRQETQYF. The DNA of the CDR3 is TGTGCCAGCAGTTCCCCCGGTCGCCAAGAGACCCAGTACTTC.

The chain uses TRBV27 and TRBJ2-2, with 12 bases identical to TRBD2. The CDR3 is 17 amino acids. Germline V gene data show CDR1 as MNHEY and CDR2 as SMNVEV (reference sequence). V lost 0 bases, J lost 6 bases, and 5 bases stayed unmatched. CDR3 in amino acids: CASSLSGRLAGAGELFF. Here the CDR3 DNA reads TGTGCCAGCAGTTTATCTGGGCGACTAGCGGGAGCCGGGGAGCTGTTTTTT.

As DNA, the CDR3 is TGTGCCAGTAGTATCCCAGGGTTTGGTGAGCAGTTCTTC. Amino acids: CASSIPGFGEQFF. J is TRBJ2-1 and V is TRBV19; weak D call: TRBD1 (5 bases). Germline V gene lookup returns CDR1 LNHDA and CDR2 SQIVND (reference sequence). This CDR3 has 13 amino acids. V lost 3 bases, J lost 9 bases, and 12 bases lay in between.

The CDR3: CASSQDPKREYGYTF. The CDR3 bases are TGCGCCAGCAGCCAAGATCCAAAAAGGGAGTATGGCTACACCTTC. The genes are TRBV4-1 and TRBJ1-2; D ambiguous. This CDR3 is 15 amino acids long. V shed 0 bases and J shed 5 bases, with 13 bases lying between them. CDR1 and CDR2 (germline): MGHRA, YSYEKL.

The CDR3 loop reads CASSLTLTASSYEQYF. For the CDR3, the DNA is TGCGCCAGCAGCTTGACTCTGACAGCGAGCTCCTACGAGCAGTACTTC. The chain links TRBV5-1 to TRBJ2-7; weak D call: TRBD1 (5 bases). V was clipped by 1 base and J by 0 bases, with 14 bases between them. CDR1 is SGHRS and CDR2 is YFSETQ in the germline V gene. The CDR3 is made up of 16 amino acids.

The CDR3 nucleotides read TGTGCCAGCAGTTTATTAGCGGGAGAGTACGAGCAGTACTTC. Protein: CASSLLAGEYEQYF. V usage is TRBV27 and J usage is TRBJ2-7; TRBD2 agrees at 9 bases. Germline CDR1 reads MNHEY; CDR2 reads SMNVEV (reference sequence). The CDR3 contains 14 residues. V shed 1 base, J shed 4 bases, and the junction held 2 bases outside the gene matches.

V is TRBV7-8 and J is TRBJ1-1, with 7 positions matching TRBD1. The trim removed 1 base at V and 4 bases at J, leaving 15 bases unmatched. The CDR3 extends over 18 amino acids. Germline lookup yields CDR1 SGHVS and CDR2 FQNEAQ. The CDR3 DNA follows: TGTGCCAGCAGCTTAGACTCGAGCCCCAGGGGGACGGGCACTGAAGCTTTCTTT. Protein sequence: CASSLDSSPRGTGTEAFF.

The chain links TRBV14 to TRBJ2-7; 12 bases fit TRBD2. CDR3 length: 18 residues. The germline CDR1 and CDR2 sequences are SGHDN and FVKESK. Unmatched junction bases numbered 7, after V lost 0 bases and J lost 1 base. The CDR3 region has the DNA TGTGCCAGCAGCCAAGACGCCCTACTAGCGGGGGGATCCTACGAGCAGTACTTC. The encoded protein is CASSQDALLAGGSYEQYF.

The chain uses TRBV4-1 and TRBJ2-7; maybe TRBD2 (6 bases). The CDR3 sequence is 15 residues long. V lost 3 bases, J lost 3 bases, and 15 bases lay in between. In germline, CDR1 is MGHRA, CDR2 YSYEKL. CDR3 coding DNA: TGCGCCAGCAGCCAGAGGACTATAGGAGGCTACGAGCAGTACTTC. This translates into CASSQRTIGGYEQYF.

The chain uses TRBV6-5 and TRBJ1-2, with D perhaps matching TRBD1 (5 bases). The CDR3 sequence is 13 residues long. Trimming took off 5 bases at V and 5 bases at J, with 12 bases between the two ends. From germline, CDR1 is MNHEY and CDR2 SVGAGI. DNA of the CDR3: TGTGCCAGCAGTCTCTTCGGGGGTTATGGCTACACCTTC. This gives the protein CASSLFGGYGYTF.

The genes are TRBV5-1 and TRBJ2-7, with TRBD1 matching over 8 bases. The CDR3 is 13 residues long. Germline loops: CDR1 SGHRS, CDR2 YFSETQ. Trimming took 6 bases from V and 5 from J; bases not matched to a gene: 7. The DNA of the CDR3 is TGCGCCAGCAACCGGGACAGGCCCCACGAGCAGTACTTC. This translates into CASNRDRPHEQYF.

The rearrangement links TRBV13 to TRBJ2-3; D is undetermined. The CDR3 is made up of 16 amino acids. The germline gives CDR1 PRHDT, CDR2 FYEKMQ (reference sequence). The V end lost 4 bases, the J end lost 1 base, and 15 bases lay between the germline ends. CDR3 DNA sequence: TGTGCCAGCAGCTCCGACCTGGGTGGGCGCACAGATACGCAGTATTTT. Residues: CASSSDLGGRTDTQYF.

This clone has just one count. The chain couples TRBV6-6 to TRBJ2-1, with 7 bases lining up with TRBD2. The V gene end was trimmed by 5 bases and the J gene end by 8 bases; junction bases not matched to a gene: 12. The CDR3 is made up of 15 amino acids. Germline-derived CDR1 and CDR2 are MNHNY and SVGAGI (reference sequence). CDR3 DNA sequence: TGTGCCAGCAGTGACGCCACAACGGGAGGCGATGAGCAGTTCTTC. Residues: CASSDATTGGDEQFF.

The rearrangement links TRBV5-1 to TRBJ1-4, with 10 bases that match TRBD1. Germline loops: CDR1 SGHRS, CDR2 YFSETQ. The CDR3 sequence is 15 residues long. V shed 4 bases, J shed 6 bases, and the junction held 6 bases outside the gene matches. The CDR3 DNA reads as TGCGCCAGCAGCCTAGCCGGGACAGGGGATGAAAAACTGTTTTTT. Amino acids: CASSLAGTGDEKLFF.

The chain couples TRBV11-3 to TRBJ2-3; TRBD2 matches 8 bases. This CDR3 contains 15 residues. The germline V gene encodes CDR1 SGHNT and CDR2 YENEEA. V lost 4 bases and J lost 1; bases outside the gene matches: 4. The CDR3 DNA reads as TGTGCCAGCAGCTCCGGGGGGGCCGGCACAGATACGCAGTATTTT. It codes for CASSSGGAGTDTQYF.

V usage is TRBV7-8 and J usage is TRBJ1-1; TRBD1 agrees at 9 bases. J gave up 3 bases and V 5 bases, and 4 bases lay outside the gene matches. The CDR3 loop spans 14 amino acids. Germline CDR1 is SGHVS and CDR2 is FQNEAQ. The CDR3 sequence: CASSGDRVDTEAFF. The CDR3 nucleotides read TGTGCCAGCAGCGGGGACAGGGTCGACACTGAAGCTTTCTTT.

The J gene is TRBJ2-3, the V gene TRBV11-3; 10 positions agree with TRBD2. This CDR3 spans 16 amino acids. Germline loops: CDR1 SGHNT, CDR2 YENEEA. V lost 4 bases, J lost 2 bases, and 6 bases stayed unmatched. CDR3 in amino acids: CASSYKSGGDTDTQYF. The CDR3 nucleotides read TGTGCCAGCAGCTATAAGAGCGGGGGGGACACAGATACGCAGTATTTT.

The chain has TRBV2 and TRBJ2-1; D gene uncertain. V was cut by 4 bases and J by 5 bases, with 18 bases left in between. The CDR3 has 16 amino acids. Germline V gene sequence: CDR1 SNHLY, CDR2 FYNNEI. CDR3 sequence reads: CASSARLFGSDNEQFF. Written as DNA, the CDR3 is TGTGCCAGCAGTGCCCGTCTTTTTGGTTCGGACAATGAGCAGTTCTTC.

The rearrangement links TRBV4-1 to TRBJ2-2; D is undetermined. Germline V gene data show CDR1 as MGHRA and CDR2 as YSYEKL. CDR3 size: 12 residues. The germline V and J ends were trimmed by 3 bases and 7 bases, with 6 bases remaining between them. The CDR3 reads CASSQTGGELFF. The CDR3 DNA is TGCGCCAGCAGCCAGACTGGCGGGGAGCTGTTTTTT.

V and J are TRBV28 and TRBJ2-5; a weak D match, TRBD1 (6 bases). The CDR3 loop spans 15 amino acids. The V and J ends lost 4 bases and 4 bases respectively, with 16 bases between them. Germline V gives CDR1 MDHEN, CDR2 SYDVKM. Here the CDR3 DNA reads TGTGCCAGCAGTTCATCGGGACAAAGCCCAGAGACCCAGTACTTC. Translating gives CASSSSGQSPETQYF. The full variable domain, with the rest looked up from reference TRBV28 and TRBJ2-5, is DVKVTQSSRYLVKRTGEKVFLECVQDMDHENMFWYRQDPGLGLRLIYFSYDVKMKEKGDIPEGYSVSREKKERFSLILESASTNQTSMYLCASSSSGQSPETQYFGPGTRLLVL.